The text below deals with one TCR beta chain. Its specificity is unknown. Germline V gene data show CDR1 as MNHNS and CDR2 as SASEGT. This CDR3 contains 15 residues. Trimming removed 6 bases from V and 4 bases from J; junction bases left unmatched: 5. This sample is drawn from a study of OX40 agonist ivuxolimab in advanced cancers. TCRdb's copy holds only in-frame clones and misses some; the assay was immunoSEQ multiplex PCR. The repertoire includes more than 50,000 clones, roughly 85% of them detected once, and 4% sits in the top ten. Study-wide results and limits: CD8+ T cells averaged more expanded clones than CD4+. Partial responders at 0.1-3.0 mg/kg showed near-lowest clonal expansion. The antigen specificity of the peripheral T cells (those that were expanded) was not determined. The study observed clonal expansion of CD4+ and CD8+ blood T cells by week 6 at 0.1 to 3.0 mg/kg.

The genes are TRBV6-1 and TRBJ2-2, with TRBD1 matching over 10 bases. This clonotype was sampled from an adult with an advanced solid tumor such as melanoma, head and neck, liver or kidney cancer. The sample here was CD4+ or CD8+ T cells sorted from blood, taken in a trial of the OX40 agonist ivuxolimab. DNA of the CDR3: TGTGCCAGCAGAGCAGGACAGGGGGGCACCGGGGAGCTGTTTTTT. Protein sequence: CASRAGQGGTGELFF.